The 29 T cell receptor beta chains below all came from one sample that was sequenced in a study of read filtering for tumor transcriptome and immune sequencing. Molecular barcoded adaptors covering alpha/delta and beta/gamma chains were used on 400 to 450 ng RNA. TCRdb re-derived calls from the reads in MiXCR, one entry per CDR3 protein. Among roughly 130,000 distinct CDR3 sequences, under 15% were seen once, and the ten largest hold roughly 11%. The sample comprised a population of CD138-negative cells sorted from bone marrow. All receptors derive from a donor over 35 with multiple myeloma.

Only a few counts were recorded for this clonotype. This rearrangement joins TRBV6-6 to TRBJ2-4; D remains unclear. Germline V gene sequence: CDR1 MNHNY, CDR2 SVGAGI (reference sequence). The CDR3 loop spans 15 amino acids. The ends were cut back, 0 bases at V and 8 bases at J, with 14 bases in the middle. The CDR3 DNA is TGTGCCAGCAGTTACTCGATTTTGGAGTTGTACATTCAGTACTTC. It codes for CASSYSILELYIQYF.

This clonotype was seen ten or more times. The chain couples TRBV19 to TRBJ1-2; D is undetermined. The CDR3 is 14 residues long. Germline V gene data show CDR1 as LNHDA and CDR2 as SQIVND (reference sequence). Trimming pared 3 bases from V and 2 bases from J, leaving 10 bases between. CDR3: CASSIHEGNYGYTF. The CDR3 DNA follows: TGTGCCAGTAGTATCCATGAGGGCAACTATGGCTACACCTTC.

This clonotype was detected many times. The V gene is TRBV5-1, the J gene TRBJ2-1, with 7 bases identical to TRBD2. Germline-derived CDR1 and CDR2 are SGHRS and YFSETQ. The junction had 12 bases not matched to a gene; V was cut back by 6 bases and J by 6 bases. The CDR3 consists of 15 residues. The CDR3: CASTSLLREGNEQFF. CDR3 in DNA: TGCGCCAGCACCTCTCTTCTAAGGGAGGGCAATGAGCAGTTCTTC.

This clonotype was counted at least ten times. This chain joins TRBV7-6 and TRBJ2-5, with TRBD2 matching 11 bases. V trimming: 4 bases; J trimming: 4 bases; junction bases outside the gene matches: 11. In germline, CDR1 is SGHVS, CDR2 FNYEAQ. This CDR3 is 17 amino acids long. This CDR3 reads CASSSGVAGGMVETQYF. The CDR3 DNA follows: TGTGCCAGCAGCTCCGGGGTAGCGGGAGGGATGGTAGAGACCCAGTACTTC.

This clonotype was recorded many times. This rearrangement joins TRBV6-1 to TRBJ1-2; D call uncertain. Germline CDR1 reads MNHNS; CDR2 reads SASEGT. V shed 7 bases and J shed 8 bases, with 11 bases lying between them. This CDR3 has 11 residues. The CDR3 loop reads CASKRASGYTF. CDR3 sequence (DNA): TGTGCCAGCAAGCGTGCTAGCGGCTACACCTTC.

In the case of this clonotype: A much larger clone lies one base from this, so it may be a read error. No conserved phenylalanine or tryptophan ends this CDR3, so it is likely a read error. J is TRBJ1-1 and V is TRBV11-2, with D perhaps TRBD1 (5 bases). The CDR3 has 12 residues. V lost 8 bases to trimming and J lost 7 bases, with 14 bases between them. Germline V lookup: CDR1 SGHAT, CDR2 FQNNGV. The CDR3 here is CASGPQGIEAFS. In DNA, the CDR3 is TGTGCCAGCGGCCCGCAGGGAATTGAAGCTTTCTCT.

This clonotype was detected many times. The J gene is TRBJ2-3, the V gene TRBV20-1, with TRBD2 matching over 8 bases. The CDR3 is 12 residues long. Germline lookup yields CDR1 DFQATT and CDR2 SNEGSKA (reference sequence). CDR3 loop: CSGLADTDTQYF. Here the CDR3 DNA reads TGCTCTGGACTAGCAGACACAGATACGCAGTATTTT.

Many counts were recorded for this clonotype. CDR3 bases: TGTGCCTGGAGTGTAATCGGAGCACCGAATTCACCCCTCCACTTT. The encoded protein is CAWSVIGAPNSPLHF. This rearrangement joins TRBV30 to TRBJ1-6; D is uncertain. The CDR3 runs 15 residues. Trimming stripped 0 bases from V and 7 bases from J, with 13 bases between. Per the germline V gene, CDR1 is GTSNPN and CDR2 is SVGIG (reference sequence). Together with reference TRBV30 and TRBJ1-6, the CDR3 gives the full variable domain: SQTIHQWPATLVQPVGSPLSLECTVEGTSNPNLYWYRQAAGRGLQLLFYSVGIGQISSEVPQNLSASRPQDRQFILSSKKLLLSDSGFYLCAWSVIGAPNSPLHFGNGTRLTVT.

A remark on this clonotype: A much larger clone sits a single nucleotide away, making a read error possible. The genes are TRBV5-1 and TRBJ1-1; TRBD1 matches at 9 bases. V lost 5 bases and J lost 8; bases outside the gene matches: 10. Germline-derived CDR1 and CDR2 are SGHRS and YFSETQ. This CDR3 spans 14 amino acids. The chain's CDR3 is CASRGPDRGTEAFF. The CDR3 DNA reads TGCGCCAGCAGGGGACCGGACAGGGGCACCGAAGCTTTCTTT.

This clonotype came up many times. The chain uses TRBV24-1 and TRBJ2-3, with D perhaps matching TRBD1 (6 bases). This CDR3 spans 17 amino acids. Between the trimmed V and J ends, which lost 7 bases and 2 bases, there was a span of 21 bases. Germline-derived CDR1 and CDR2 are KGHDR and SFDVKD. This chain's CDR3 is CATSPSTGPPFTDTQYF. The CDR3, as DNA: TGTGCCACCAGCCCGTCGACAGGTCCCCCTTTCACAGATACGCAGTATTTT.

On this clonotype: This may be a read error: a much more frequent sequence differs by one nucleotide. The chain links TRBV29-1 to TRBJ2-2; TRBD2 matches 7 bases. This CDR3 comprises 13 residues. Germline loops: CDR1 SQVTM, CDR2 ANQGSEA. CDR3 residues: CGVGEGGTGELFF. Written as DNA, the CDR3 is TGCGGCGTTGGGGAGGGTGGCACCGGGGAGCTGTTTTTT.

This clonotype was seen at least ten times. The chain has TRBV12-3 or TRBV12-4 and TRBJ1-1; a possible D gene is TRBD1 (5 bases). The V end was cut by 5 bases, the J end by 1 base, with 11 bases between. The CDR3 loop spans 14 amino acids. The CDR3 region is CASSTGTENTEAFF. In nucleotides, the CDR3 is TGTGCCAGCAGTACCGGGACCGAGAACACTGAAGCTTTCTTT.

This clonotype was seen ten or more times. J is TRBJ1-1 and V is TRBV20-1; D possibly corresponds to TRBD1 (6 bases). The V gene's germline CDR1 is DFQATT and CDR2 SNEGSKA (reference sequence). Deletions cut 6 bases from V and 1 base from J, with 18 bases between. There are 15 residues in the CDR3. The CDR3 loop reads CSAPNPRGENTEAFF. Here the CDR3 DNA reads TGCAGTGCGCCCAACCCTAGGGGGGAGAACACTGAAGCTTTCTTT.

This clonotype was counted many times. The rearrangement joins TRBV20-1 to TRBJ2-1, with 9 bases lining up with TRBD2. The CDR3 spans 15 residues. The V and J ends lost 1 base and 4 bases, in that order; junction bases with no gene match: 5. The germline V gene has CDR1 DFQATT and CDR2 SNEGSKA (reference sequence). The CDR3 reads CSARALAGVYNEQFF. In DNA form, the CDR3 reads TGCAGTGCTAGAGCACTAGCGGGTGTTTACAATGAGCAGTTCTTC.

This clonotype was counted many times. This chain uses TRBV7-2 with TRBJ2-5; 9 positions match TRBD2. The CDR3 sequence is 14 residues long. V lost 5 bases and J lost 4; bases outside the gene matches: 5. Germline lookup yields CDR1 SGHTA and CDR2 FQGNSA. The DNA for the CDR3 is TGTGCCAGCAGCCTGATAGCGGGAGTAGAGACCCAGTACTTC. Its translation: CASSLIAGVETQYF.

This clonotype was observed at least ten times. J is TRBJ2-1 and V is TRBV5-1, with 9 bases aligning to TRBD2. The CDR3 is 15 amino acids. Germline V gives CDR1 SGHRS, CDR2 YFSETQ. Trimming took 4 bases from V and 7 from J; bases not matched to a gene: 9. The CDR3 loop is CASSLQRTSVNEQFF. The DNA of the CDR3 is TGCGCCAGCAGCCTCCAAAGGACTAGCGTAAATGAGCAGTTCTTC.

This clonotype was picked up many times. V and J are TRBV5-1 and TRBJ1-4; D possibly corresponds to TRBD1 (6 bases). Between the trimmed V and J ends, which lost 0 bases and 7 bases, there was a span of 13 bases. This CDR3 region has 15 residues. Germline V gives CDR1 SGHRS, CDR2 YFSETQ. CDR3 amino acids: CASSLVGQWGEKLFF. In DNA form, the CDR3 reads TGCGCCAGCAGCTTGGTGGGACAATGGGGTGAAAAACTGTTTTTT.

This clonotype was seen ten or more times. V usage is TRBV30 and J usage is TRBJ2-2; 9 bases are a match to TRBD2. In germline, CDR1 is GTSNPN, CDR2 SVGIG (reference sequence). The length of the CDR3 is 15 residues. Trimming cost V 5 bases and J 7 bases; bases outside gene matches: 11. CDR3 in DNA: TGTGCCTGGTCGGGACTAGCAGAGGGGATCGGGGAGCTGTTTTTT. Translation gives CAWSGLAEGIGELFF.

This clonotype was counted many times. The chain is built from TRBV9 and TRBJ2-3, with 8 bases fitting TRBD1. Germline loops: CDR1 SGDLS, CDR2 YYNGEE. The CDR3 covers 15 residues. With 0 bases clipped from V and 3 bases from J, the junction kept 3 bases outside the gene matches. In DNA form, the CDR3 reads TGTGCCAGCAGCGTAGACAGGGGGTTTACAGATACGCAGTATTTT. Protein product: CASSVDRGFTDTQYF.

In this sample, this clonotype turned up many times. This chain joins TRBV6-5 and TRBJ2-7; TRBD2 agrees at 11 bases. In germline, CDR1 is MNHEY, CDR2 SVGAGI. Trimming took 2 bases from V and 4 from J; bases not matched to a gene: 4. The CDR3 loop spans 15 amino acids. The CDR3 DNA sequence: TGTGCCAGCAGTTACAGTCTAGCGGGAGGTTACGAGCAGTACTTC. It translates to CASSYSLAGGYEQYF.

The sample holds many counts of this clonotype. This chain connects TRBV2 to TRBJ2-1; D call uncertain. Trimming pared 7 bases from V and 0 bases from J, leaving 10 bases between. The CDR3 runs to 14 residues. In germline, CDR1 is SNHLY, CDR2 FYNNEI. The CDR3 loop is CASNAQSSYNEQFF. DNA of the CDR3: TGTGCCAGCAATGCCCAGAGCTCCTACAATGAGCAGTTCTTC.

A remark on this clonotype: No conserved phenylalanine or tryptophan ends this CDR3, so it is likely a read error. The chain couples TRBV29-1 to TRBJ2-5, with D unclear. CDR3 length equals 13 residues. Looked up from germline, CDR1 is SQVTM and CDR2 is ANQGSEA. The CDR3 DNA follows: TGCAGTGTTGAATTCACGGTACAAGAGACCCAGTACCTC. Protein product: CSVEFTVQETQYL.

The chain carries TRBV20-1 and TRBJ2-3, with D perhaps TRBD2 (6 bases). Trimming took off 1 base at V and 4 bases at J, with 24 bases between the two ends. The CDR3 has 18 amino acids. Germline CDR1 and CDR2: DFQATT and SNEGSKA (reference sequence). CDR3 amino acids: CSARAALRGYRSADTQYF. DNA of the CDR3: TGCAGTGCTAGAGCGGCGCTACGGGGGTACCGTAGCGCAGATACGCAGTATTTT.

This clonotype was seen many times. The chain employs TRBV9 and TRBJ1-6; 7 bases line up with TRBD1. V was clipped by 4 bases and J by 8 bases; unmatched bases: 9. The CDR3 covers 15 residues. Germline-derived CDR1 and CDR2 are SGDLS and YYNGEE. The CDR3 protein is CASSPRDSRYSPLHF. The CDR3 nucleotides read TGTGCCAGCAGCCCTCGGGACAGTAGGTATTCACCCCTCCACTTT.

Only a few counts were recorded for this clonotype. This may be a read error, as it is one base from a much larger clone. The chain has TRBV28 and TRBJ2-1, with D unresolved. The CDR3 extends over 13 amino acids. The germline gives CDR1 MDHEN, CDR2 SYDVKM. The DNA for the CDR3 is TGTGCCAGCAGTAGGACGGGTTACAATGTGCAGTTCTTC. It is translated as CASSRTGYNVQFF.

At least ten counts were recorded for this clonotype. J is TRBJ2-1 and V is TRBV29-1; no clear D gene. The V end was cut by 3 bases, the J end by 8 bases, with 8 bases between. Germline CDR1 reads SQVTM; CDR2 reads ANQGSEA. CDR3 size: 11 residues. The CDR3, as DNA: TGCAGCGTTGATGGGGTCCATGAGCAGTTCTTC. This sequence encodes CSVDGVHEQFF.

Ten or more counts support this clonotype. This chain uses TRBV7-9 with TRBJ2-5; TRBD2 aligns across 11 bases. Per the germline V gene, CDR1 is SEHNR and CDR2 is FQNEAQ (reference sequence). The CDR3 is made up of 15 amino acids. J lost 3 bases, V lost 4 bases, and 4 bases had no gene match. The CDR3 DNA reads TGTGCCAGCAGCTGGGGGGGACTAGCGGAAGAGACCCAGTACTTC. It specifies CASSWGGLAEETQYF.

This clonotype showed up just a few times. At one end the junction does not follow the germline gene, possibly because of a read error. The rearrangement joins TRBV19 to TRBJ1-4; the D gene is possibly TRBD1 (5 bases). The CDR3 contains 14 residues. Per the germline V gene, CDR1 is LNHDA and CDR2 is SQIVND (reference sequence). DNA of the CDR3: TGTGCCAGTAGCACGCCGGGACTTAATGAAGAACTGTTTTTT. This gives the protein CASSTPGLNEELFF.

This clonotype was counted ten times or more. This sequence joins TRBV6-1 and TRBJ1-2, with a tentative D call TRBD1 (5 bases). Trimming removed 7 bases from V and 2 bases from J, with 8 bases in between. CDR3 length equals 12 residues. The germline CDR1 and CDR2 sequences are MNHNS and SASEGT. In nucleotides, the CDR3 is TGTGCCAGCACCGACAGCAACTATGGCTACACCTTC. This sequence encodes CASTDSNYGYTF.